This T cell receptor (beta chain) originates from a study of blood T cell repertoires in COVID-19. Per the study methods: Estimates of nucleated cell counts were drawn from the amplification of reference gene primers. Libraries were prepared by immunoSEQ multiplex PCR; TCRdb keeps only in-frame clonotypes and omits some of them. The V and J calls and the clone size are those of that table, but D and trimming were determined from the DNA. The data contain tens of thousands of clones, over 75% of them singletons. CDR1 and CDR2 from the germline V gene are SGHNT and YYREEE (reference sequence). CDR3 length: 15 residues. The V gene end was trimmed by 4 bases and the J gene end by 0 bases; junction bases not matched to a gene: 3.

Sequencing was performed on peripheral blood. The genes are TRBV5-4 and TRBJ2-3; 9 bases align to TRBD1. The sequence came from a human donor in a cohort sampled during active COVID-19. For the CDR3, the DNA is TGTGCCAGCAGCCGGACAGGGGATAGCACAGATACGCAGTATTTT. This translates into CASSRTGDSTDTQYF.